This T cell receptor beta chain is drawn from a study of regulatory T cells in long-lasting Graves disease. V dropped 3 bases and J dropped 7; count of bases not matched to a gene: 7. Germline CDR1 and CDR2: DFQATT and SNEGSKA (reference sequence). CDR3 length equals 14 residues. Arm-PCR of CDR3 regions with iRepertoire HTBI primers generated TCR beta libraries. TCRdb re-analysed the multiplex PCR reads in MiXCR, keeping a single row per CDR3 protein. The sample shows 400,000 to 550,000 distinct CDR3 sequences, 15% of them seen only once. The time point here: newly diagnosed GD, antithyroid drugs for less than 3 months. There was RNA extracted from PBMCs, and the TCR library was made from it. This sample was shared with a second study, whose subject was T cells in Graves' hyperthyroidism and ophthalmopathy.

The rearrangement joins TRBV20-1 to TRBJ1-4; 8 bases fit TRBD1. The sequencing here drew on peripheral blood mononuclear cells (PBMCs), taken at new diagnosis, from a patient treated with antithyroid drugs. This TCR was recovered from a woman aged 25 to 45 with Graves disease. The CDR3 reads CSASTPGQAEKLFF. As DNA, the CDR3 is TGCAGTGCTAGCACACCGGGACAGGCTGAAAAACTGTTTTTT.